This TCR beta chain was retrieved from a study of cytomegalovirus exposure and HLA in healthy donors. Germline values: CDR1 SGHKS, CDR2 YYEKEE (reference sequence). V was pared by 1 base and J by 4 bases, with 8 bases between. This CDR3 spans 13 amino acids. The PCR employed 60 Vbeta primers together with 13 Jbeta primers. Assay used: immunoSEQ multiplex PCR; TCRdb lists only in-frame clones, some missing. The repertoire holds approximately 200,000 clones, with almost 80% as singletons. The sequenced sample consisted of PBMCs. This chain links TRBV5-5 with TRBJ1-1, with D unresolved. This receptor was identified in a man between 18 and 35 years old in good health and CMV-seronegative. The DNA of the CDR3 is TGTGCCAGCAGCTTGCGGGGTAGCACTGAAGCTTTCTTT. This sequence encodes CASSLRGSTEAFF.